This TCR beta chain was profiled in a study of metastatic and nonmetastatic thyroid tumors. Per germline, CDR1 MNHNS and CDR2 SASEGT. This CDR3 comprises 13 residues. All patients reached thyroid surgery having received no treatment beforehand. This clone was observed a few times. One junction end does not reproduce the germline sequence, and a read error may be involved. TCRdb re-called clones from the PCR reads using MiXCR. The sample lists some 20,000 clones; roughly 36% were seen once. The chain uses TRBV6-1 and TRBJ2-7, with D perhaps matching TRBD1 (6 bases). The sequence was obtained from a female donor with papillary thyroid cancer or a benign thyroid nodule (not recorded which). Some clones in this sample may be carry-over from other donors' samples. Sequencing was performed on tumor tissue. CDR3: CASSERDTGPPDF. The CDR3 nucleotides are TGTGCCAGCAGTGAACGGGACACGGGGCCCCCGGACTTC.